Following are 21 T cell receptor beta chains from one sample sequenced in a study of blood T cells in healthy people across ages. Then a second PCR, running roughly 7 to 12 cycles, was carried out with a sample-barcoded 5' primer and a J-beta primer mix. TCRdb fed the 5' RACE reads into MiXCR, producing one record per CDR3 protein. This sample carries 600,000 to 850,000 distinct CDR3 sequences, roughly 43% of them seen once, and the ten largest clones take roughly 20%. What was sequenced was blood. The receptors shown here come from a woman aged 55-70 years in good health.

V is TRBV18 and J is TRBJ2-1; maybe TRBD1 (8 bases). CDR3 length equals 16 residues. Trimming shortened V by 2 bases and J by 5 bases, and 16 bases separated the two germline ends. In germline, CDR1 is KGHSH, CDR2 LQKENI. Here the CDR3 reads CASSPRSTGGDNEQFF. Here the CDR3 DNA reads TGTGCCAGCTCACCAAGGAGTACAGGGGGGGACAATGAGCAGTTCTTC.

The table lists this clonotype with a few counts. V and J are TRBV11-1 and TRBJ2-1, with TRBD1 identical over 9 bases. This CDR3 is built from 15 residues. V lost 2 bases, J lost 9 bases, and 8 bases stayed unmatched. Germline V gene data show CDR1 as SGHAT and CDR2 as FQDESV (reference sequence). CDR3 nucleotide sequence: TGTGCCAGCAGCTTAATAGCGACAGGGGGAGGTGAGCAGTTCTTC. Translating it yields CASSLIATGGGEQFF.

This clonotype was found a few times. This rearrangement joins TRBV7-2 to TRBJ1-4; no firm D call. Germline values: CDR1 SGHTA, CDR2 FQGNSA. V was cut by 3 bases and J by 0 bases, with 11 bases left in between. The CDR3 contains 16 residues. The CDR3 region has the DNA TGTGCCAGCAGCTTGTCGCAGCCTGCAACTAATGAAAAACTGTTTTTT. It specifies CASSLSQPATNEKLFF.

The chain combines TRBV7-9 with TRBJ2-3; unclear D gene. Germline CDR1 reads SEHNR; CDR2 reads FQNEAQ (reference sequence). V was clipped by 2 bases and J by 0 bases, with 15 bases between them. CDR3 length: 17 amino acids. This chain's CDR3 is CASSLSTRSHSTDTQYF. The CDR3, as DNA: TGTGCCAGCAGCTTAAGCACCCGATCTCATAGCACAGATACGCAGTATTTT.

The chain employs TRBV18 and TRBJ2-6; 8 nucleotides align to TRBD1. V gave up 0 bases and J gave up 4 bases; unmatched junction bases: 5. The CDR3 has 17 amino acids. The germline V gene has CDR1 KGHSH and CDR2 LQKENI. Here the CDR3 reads CASSPPTGASGANVLTF. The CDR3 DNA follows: TGTGCCAGCTCACCACCGACAGGGGCGTCGGGGGCCAACGTCCTGACTTTC.

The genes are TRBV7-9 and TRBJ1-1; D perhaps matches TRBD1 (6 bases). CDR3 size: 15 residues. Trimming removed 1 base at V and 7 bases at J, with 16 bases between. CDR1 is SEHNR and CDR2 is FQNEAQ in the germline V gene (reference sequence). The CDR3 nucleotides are TGTGCCAGCAGCTTAGGGGCCGGGGGGCTGGTTGAAGCTTTCTTT. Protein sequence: CASSLGAGGLVEAFF.

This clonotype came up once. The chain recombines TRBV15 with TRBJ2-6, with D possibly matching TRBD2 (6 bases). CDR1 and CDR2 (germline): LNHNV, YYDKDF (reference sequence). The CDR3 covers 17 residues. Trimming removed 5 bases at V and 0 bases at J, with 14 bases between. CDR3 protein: CATSEGLPRSGANVLTF. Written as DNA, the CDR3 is TGTGCCACCAGCGAGGGACTGCCGCGCTCTGGGGCCAACGTCCTGACTTTC.

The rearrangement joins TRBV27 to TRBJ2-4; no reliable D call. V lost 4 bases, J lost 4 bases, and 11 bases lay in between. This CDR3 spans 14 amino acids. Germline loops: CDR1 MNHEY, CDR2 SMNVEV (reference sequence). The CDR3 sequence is CASSSRRKKNIQYF. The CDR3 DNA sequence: TGTGCCAGCAGTTCACGACGGAAGAAAAACATTCAGTACTTC.

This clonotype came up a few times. DNA for the CDR3: TGTGCCAGCAGAAAGGAGGGGGCTGGCACCGGGGAGCTGTTTTTT. It specifies CASRKEGAGTGELFF. This rearrangement joins TRBV12-3 or TRBV12-4 to TRBJ2-2; D is possibly TRBD1 (7 bases). Trimming removed 6 bases at V and 4 bases at J, with 15 bases between. This CDR3 region has 15 residues.

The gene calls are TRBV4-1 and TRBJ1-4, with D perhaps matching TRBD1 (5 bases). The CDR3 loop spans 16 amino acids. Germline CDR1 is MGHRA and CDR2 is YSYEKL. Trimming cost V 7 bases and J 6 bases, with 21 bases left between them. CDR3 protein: CASTHPLGGRDEKLFF. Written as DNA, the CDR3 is TGCGCCAGCACCCACCCCCTGGGGGGGAGGGATGAAAAACTGTTTTTT.

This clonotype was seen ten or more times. This CDR3 reads CASSQDRTGEQYF. The CDR3 DNA is TGTGCCAGCAGCCAAGATAGGACGGGAGAGCAGTACTTC. The V call is TRBV4-2, the J call TRBJ2-7; a possible D gene is TRBD2 (5 bases). This CDR3 spans 13 amino acids. Germline V gene data show CDR1 as LGHNA and CDR2 as YNFKEQ. Trimming removed 0 bases at V and 7 bases at J, with 10 bases between.

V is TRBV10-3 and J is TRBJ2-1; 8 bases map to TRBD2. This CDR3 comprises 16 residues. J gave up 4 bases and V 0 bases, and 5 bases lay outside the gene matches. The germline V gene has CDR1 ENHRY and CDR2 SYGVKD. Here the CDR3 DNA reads TGTGCCATCAGTGAGTCGAATGGCGGGAGGTACAATGAGCAGTTCTTC. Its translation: CAISESNGGRYNEQFF.

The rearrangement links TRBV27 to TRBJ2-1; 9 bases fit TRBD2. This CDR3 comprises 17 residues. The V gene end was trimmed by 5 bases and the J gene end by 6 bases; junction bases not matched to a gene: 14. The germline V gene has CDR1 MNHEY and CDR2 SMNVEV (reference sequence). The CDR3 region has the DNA TGTGCCAGCAGTCCGCGCGGGATCGGGCGGGAGGGCAATGAGCAGTTCTTC. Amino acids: CASSPRGIGREGNEQFF.

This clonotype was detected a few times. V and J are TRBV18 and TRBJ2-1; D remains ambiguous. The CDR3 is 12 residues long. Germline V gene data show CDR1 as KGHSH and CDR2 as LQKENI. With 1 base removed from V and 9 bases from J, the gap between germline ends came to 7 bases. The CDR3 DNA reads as TGTGCCAGCTCACCACAGCCACCTGAGCAGTTCTTC. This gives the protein CASSPQPPEQFF.

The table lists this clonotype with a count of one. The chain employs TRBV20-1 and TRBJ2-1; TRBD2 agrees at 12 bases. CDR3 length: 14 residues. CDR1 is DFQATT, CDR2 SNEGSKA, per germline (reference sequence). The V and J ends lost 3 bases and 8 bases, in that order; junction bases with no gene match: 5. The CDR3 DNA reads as TGCAGTGCTAGCTCGACTAGCGGGGGTTATGAGCAGTTCTTC. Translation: CSASSTSGGYEQFF.

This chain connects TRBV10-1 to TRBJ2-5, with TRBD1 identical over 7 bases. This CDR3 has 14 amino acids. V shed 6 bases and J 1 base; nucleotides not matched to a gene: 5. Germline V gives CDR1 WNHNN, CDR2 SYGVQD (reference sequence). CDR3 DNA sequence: TGCGCCAGCAGCGCCGGGACAGCCCAAGAGACCCAGTACTTC. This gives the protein CASSAGTAQETQYF.

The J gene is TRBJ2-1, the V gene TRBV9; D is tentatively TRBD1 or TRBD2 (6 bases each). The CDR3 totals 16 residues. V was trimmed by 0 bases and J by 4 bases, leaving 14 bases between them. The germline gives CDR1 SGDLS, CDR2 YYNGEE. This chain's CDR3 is CASSVGGGGTYNEQFF. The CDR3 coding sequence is TGTGCCAGCAGCGTAGGAGGAGGGGGAACTTACAATGAGCAGTTCTTC.

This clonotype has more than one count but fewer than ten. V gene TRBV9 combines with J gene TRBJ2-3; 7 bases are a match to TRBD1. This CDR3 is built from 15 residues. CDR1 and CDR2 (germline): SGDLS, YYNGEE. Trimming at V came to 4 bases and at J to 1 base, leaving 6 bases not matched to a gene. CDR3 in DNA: TGTGCCAGCAGCATGGCCGGGACAGGCACAGATACGCAGTATTTT. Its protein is CASSMAGTGTDTQYF.

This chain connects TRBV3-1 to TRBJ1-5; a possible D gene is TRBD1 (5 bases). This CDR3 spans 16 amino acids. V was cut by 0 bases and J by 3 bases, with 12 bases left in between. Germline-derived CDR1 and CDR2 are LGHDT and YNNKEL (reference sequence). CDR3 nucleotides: TGTGCCAGCAGCCAAGACCCCGGGGCTACCAATCAGCCCCAGCATTTT. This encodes CASSQDPGATNQPQHF.

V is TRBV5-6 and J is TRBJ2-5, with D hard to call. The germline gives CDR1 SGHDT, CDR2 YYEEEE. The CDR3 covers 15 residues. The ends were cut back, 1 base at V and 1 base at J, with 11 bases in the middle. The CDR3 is CASSLLAAAQETQYF. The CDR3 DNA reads TGTGCCAGCAGCTTGTTGGCGGCAGCCCAAGAGACCCAGTACTTC.

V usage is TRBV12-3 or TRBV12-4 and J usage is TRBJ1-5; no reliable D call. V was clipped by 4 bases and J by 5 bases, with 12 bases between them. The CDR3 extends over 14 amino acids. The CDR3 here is CASSSTPGYQPQHF. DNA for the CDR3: TGTGCCAGCAGTTCTACCCCGGGATATCAGCCCCAGCATTTT.